The 22 T cell receptor beta chains reported below all come from one sample, sequenced in a study of response to subunit inactivated influenza vaccine (dated by TCRdb to the late 2010s). Receptors were amplified or captured by RT-PCR. The sample was run on an Illumina HiSeq 2500. TCRdb reran the public reads through fastp at Q25 and MiXCR, keeping productive beta chains. For every CDR3 protein sequence, its rows merge into one entry that carries the most common genes and DNA. The sample data list roughly 710,000 distinct CDR3 sequences, and approximately 14% of these were observed just once. About 7.4% of the sample lies in the top ten. The sample consisted of PBMCs from blood, taken approximately 15 days before vaccination. The source of these receptors is a man aged 45 to 65 who received an inactivated influenza vaccine. Donor details come from another sample of the same person, matched by shared clones.

The table lists this clonotype with a few counts. The rearrangement joins TRBV3-1 to TRBJ1-6; TRBD1 matches at 7 bases. Germline-derived CDR1 and CDR2 are LGHDT and YNNKEL (reference sequence). This CDR3 is 14 amino acids long. The ends lost 6 bases at V and 6 bases at J; junction bases unmatched: 5. The CDR3, as DNA: TGTGCCAGCAGAGACAGGGTGTCTAATTCACCCCTCCACTTT. It translates to CASRDRVSNSPLHF.

This clonotype was seen more than once but under ten times. This chain joins TRBV3-1 and TRBJ2-7, with TRBD1 identical over 8 bases. Germline V gene data show CDR1 as LGHDT and CDR2 as YNNKEL (reference sequence). Trimming took 2 bases from V and 2 from J; bases not matched to a gene: 2. The CDR3 contains 14 residues. The CDR3 spells CASSQQDRAYEQYF. CDR3 coding DNA: TGTGCCAGCAGCCAACAGGACAGGGCCTACGAGCAGTACTTC.

The sample holds a few counts of this clonotype. For the CDR3, the DNA is TGTGCCAGCAGCGTAGAGGCGGGAGGAGGCTCCTACAATGAGCAGTTCTTC. Its protein is CASSVEAGGGSYNEQFF. V gene TRBV9 combines with J gene TRBJ2-1, with 8 positions matching TRBD2. The CDR3 spans 17 residues. CDR1 SGDLS and CDR2 YYNGEE come from the germline V gene. V gave up 0 bases and J gave up 0 bases; unmatched junction bases: 5.

V is TRBV28 and J is TRBJ2-2; TRBD2 might be the D (6 bases). The CDR3 is 13 amino acids. Germline loops: CDR1 MDHEN, CDR2 SYDVKM. Between the trimmed V and J ends, which lost 10 bases and 2 bases, there was a span of 11 bases. In DNA, the CDR3 is TGTGCCACCCCCGGGAGAAACACCGGGGAGCTGTTTTTT. Residues: CATPGRNTGELFF.

The CDR3 is CASSFRAGTEAFF. CDR3 sequence (DNA): TGTGCCAGCAGTTTCCGGGCAGGCACTGAAGCTTTCTTT. This chain uses TRBV27 with TRBJ1-1; D is unresolved. Germline assignment: CDR1 MNHEY and CDR2 SMNVEV (reference sequence). Trimming cost V 3 bases and J 4 bases, with 9 bases left between them. The CDR3 is 13 residues long.

This clonotype has just a few counts. This chain connects TRBV3-1 to TRBJ1-6; 7 positions agree with TRBD1. Trimming took 4 bases from V and 8 from J; bases not matched to a gene: 5. CDR3 length: 14 residues. CDR1 and CDR2 (germline): LGHDT, YNNKEL (reference sequence). The DNA for the CDR3 is TGTGCCAGCAGCCTCGGACAGGTCGATTCACCCCTCCACTTT. As protein: CASSLGQVDSPLHF.

This clonotype was counted a few times. The chain has TRBV10-3 and TRBJ2-7, with D maybe TRBD1 (5 bases). Trimming pared 10 bases from V and 5 bases from J, leaving 21 bases between. This CDR3 is 14 amino acids long. Per germline, CDR1 ENHRY and CDR2 SYGVKD. The chain's CDR3 is CASTTQALIDEQYF. CDR3 in DNA: TGTGCCAGTACCACACAGGCCCTTATAGACGAGCAGTACTTC.

This chain links TRBV5-1 with TRBJ2-3; 7 bases fit TRBD1. Germline CDR1 SGHRS, CDR2 YFSETQ. The CDR3 contains 15 residues. The V segment lost 8 bases and the J segment 1 base; nucleotides outside the gene matches: 10. The CDR3 bases are TGCGCCAGTCATCGAACAGGGGAACGCACAGATACGCAGTATTTT. It encodes CASHRTGERTDTQYF.

The chain couples TRBV11-2 to TRBJ2-5; tentatively, D is TRBD2 (7 bases). Per the germline V gene, CDR1 is SGHAT and CDR2 is FQNNGV. The CDR3 sequence is 15 residues long. V was pared by 0 bases and J by 9 bases, with 17 bases between. DNA for the CDR3: TGTGCCAGCAGCTTAGAAGTGGCGGGGGCTAGGCCCCAGTACTTC. The encoded protein is CASSLEVAGARPQYF.

The chain couples TRBV11-3 to TRBJ2-2; either TRBD1 or TRBD2 may fit D (5 bases each). V shed 5 bases and J shed 6 bases, with 13 bases lying between them. The CDR3 runs 14 residues. CDR1 SGHNT and CDR2 YENEEA come from the germline V gene. The CDR3 nucleotides read TGTGCCAGCAGCCCCGGGACGCTCCCCGGGGAGCTGTTTTTT. Amino acid sequence: CASSPGTLPGELFF. The entire variable domain, with the rest obtained from reference TRBV11-3 and TRBJ2-2, is as follows: EAGVVQSPRYKIIEKKQPVAFWCNPISGHNTLYWYLQNLGQGPELLIRYENEEAVDDSQLPKDRFSAERLKGVDSTLKIQPAELGDSAVYLCASSPGTLPGELFFGEGSRLTVL.

This clonotype was seen a few times. V is TRBV20-1 and J is TRBJ1-2, with D perhaps TRBD1 (6 bases). The CDR3 loop spans 13 amino acids. Trimming cost V 3 bases and J 2 bases, with 10 bases left between them. Germline V gene lookup returns CDR1 DFQATT and CDR2 SNEGSKA (reference sequence). This CDR3 reads CSARDQGNYGYTF. CDR3 nucleotide sequence: TGCAGTGCTAGGGACCAGGGGAACTATGGCTACACCTTC.

This clonotype was seen ten or more times. The gene calls are TRBV4-2 and TRBJ2-5; D may be TRBD2 (5 bases). From germline, CDR1 is LGHNA and CDR2 YNFKEQ. The CDR3 sequence is 16 residues long. Deletions cut 0 bases from V and 4 bases from J, with 15 bases between. In DNA form, the CDR3 reads TGTGCCAGCAGCCAAGATCTTACGGGGTCTCGAGAGACCCAGTACTTC. Translating it yields CASSQDLTGSRETQYF.

A few counts support this clonotype. V gene TRBV5-1 combines with J gene TRBJ1-1; 8 bases agree with TRBD1. V shed 4 bases and J 1 base; nucleotides not matched to a gene: 3. The germline V gene encodes CDR1 SGHRS and CDR2 YFSETQ. The CDR3 covers 14 residues. CDR3 sequence: CASSADRANTEAFF. The CDR3 DNA reads TGCGCCAGCAGCGCGGACAGGGCGAACACTGAAGCTTTCTTT.

This clonotype was counted between two and nine times. The rearrangement joins TRBV5-1 to TRBJ2-7; the D is unclear. V lost 2 bases and J lost 4, with 16 bases in between. Germline V gives CDR1 SGHRS, CDR2 YFSETQ. This CDR3 contains 15 residues. CDR3 nucleotide sequence: TGCGCCAGCAGCTTAACCTGGAACGGGCCATACGAGCAGTACTTC. It yields the protein CASSLTWNGPYEQYF.

This clonotype was detected only a few times. This CDR3 is CSAQRAGWNTEAFF. DNA for the CDR3: TGCAGTGCCCAACGGGCCGGGTGGAACACTGAAGCTTTCTTT. The chain carries TRBV20-1 and TRBJ1-1; D unresolved. This CDR3 has 14 residues. Germline V gene lookup returns CDR1 DFQATT and CDR2 SNEGSKA (reference sequence). Trimming shortened V by 6 bases and J by 1 base, and 15 bases separated the two germline ends.

A few counts support this clonotype. V is TRBV27 and J is TRBJ1-5; 10 bases match TRBD1. In germline, CDR1 is MNHEY, CDR2 SMNVEV (reference sequence). This CDR3 region has 15 residues. V shed 6 bases and J 3 bases; nucleotides not matched to a gene: 5. This chain's CDR3 is CASRGTGAPNQPQHF. The CDR3 DNA is TGTGCCAGCAGAGGGACAGGGGCCCCCAATCAGCCCCAGCATTTT.

This chain links TRBV7-9 with TRBJ2-7; either TRBD1 or TRBD2 may fit D (6 bases each). CDR3 length: 17 amino acids. Germline CDR1 SEHNR, CDR2 FQNEAQ (reference sequence). V lost 4 bases, J lost 4 bases, and 23 bases lay in between. The CDR3 nucleotides read TGTGCCAGCAGCTCCGCGCCGGTTACAGGGAGGCGGTACGAGCAGTACTTC. It specifies CASSSAPVTGRRYEQYF.

This clonotype came up many times. The chain joins TRBV10-3 to TRBJ2-2, with TRBD1 matching 7 bases. V dropped 0 bases and J dropped 4; count of bases not matched to a gene: 8. Looked up from germline, CDR1 is ENHRY and CDR2 is SYGVKD. CDR3 length equals 17 residues. The CDR3 spells CAISESIKGAPTGELFF. The CDR3 DNA reads TGTGCCATCAGTGAGTCGATCAAGGGGGCGCCCACCGGGGAGCTGTTTTTT.

This clonotype has ten or more counts. This chain links TRBV28 with TRBJ2-3; 8 positions agree with TRBD2. J was trimmed by 3 bases and V by 9 bases; bases with no gene match: 2. The CDR3 has 12 amino acids. Per the germline V gene, CDR1 is MDHEN and CDR2 is SYDVKM. The CDR3 reads CASGLATDTQYF. For the CDR3, the DNA is TGTGCCAGTGGACTAGCAACAGATACGCAGTATTTT.

This clonotype appeared many times. The chain couples TRBV5-1 to TRBJ2-7, with 9 bases that match TRBD1. V lost 0 bases, J lost 6 bases, and 4 bases stayed unmatched. This CDR3 has 14 residues. The V gene's germline CDR1 is SGHRS and CDR2 YFSETQ. In DNA form, the CDR3 reads TGCGCCAGCAGCTTGGACAGGGGGCCTTTCGAGCAGTACTTC. Its protein product is CASSLDRGPFEQYF.

The V gene is TRBV7-2, the J gene TRBJ2-1; D not certain. The CDR3 covers 14 residues. Germline V lookup: CDR1 SGHTA, CDR2 FQGNSA. Trimming took 0 bases from V and 5 from J, leaving 8 bases between them. In DNA form, the CDR3 reads TGTGCCAGCAGCTTAGCGAGCCAGAACAATGAGCAGTTCTTC. It is translated as CASSLASQNNEQFF. The full variable domain, in which reference TRBV7-2 and TRBJ2-1 provide the parts outside the CDR3, is GAGVSQSPSNKVTEKGKDVELRCDPISGHTALYWYRQSLGQGLEFLIYFQGNSAPDKSGLPSDRFSAERTGGSVSTLTIQRTQQEDSAVYLCASSLASQNNEQFFGPGTRLTVL.

In regard to this clonotype: This may be a read error, as it is one base from a much larger clone. The V call is TRBV25-1, the J call TRBJ2-1; D is perhaps TRBD1 (5 bases). Germline V gene sequence: CDR1 MGHDK, CDR2 SYGVNS. CDR3 length: 16 residues. The CDR3 reads CARSDFLTDSYNEQFF. CDR3 coding DNA: TGTGCCAGAAGTGACTTCTTGACAGACTCCTACAATGAGCAGTTCTTC.